These T cell receptor beta chains were read from a single sample in a study of shared T cell receptors in the human thymus. Produced via immunoSEQ multiplex PCR; TCRdb's table is partial and in-frame only. This sample has hundreds of thousands of clones, with more than 75% found just once. The same specimen was also included in a second study, on human thymus T cells.

Sequenced input: thymocytes. The source is a boy under two years old with a congenital heart defect. Both conserved end residues are trimmed from each CDR3. Each record gives: J gene, V gene, CDR3 protein.

j_gene: TRBJ2-3
v_gene: TRBV5-4
CDR3aa: ASSLGREGPPDTQY

j_gene: TRBJ2-1
v_gene: TRBV5-1
CDR3aa: ASSGLAGFYNEQF

j_gene: TRBJ2-3
v_gene: TRBV11-3
CDR3aa: ASSLDRASGSTDTQY

j_gene: TRBJ2-2
v_gene: TRBV7-4
CDR3aa: ASSGQGPGELF

j_gene: TRBJ2-7
v_gene: TRBV6-6
CDR3aa: ASSYSGGHHYEQY

j_gene: TRBJ2-7
v_gene: TRBV28
CDR3aa: ASSLRDGPGEQY

j_gene: TRBJ1-2
v_gene: TRBV10-3
CDR3aa: ANYRGDYGYT

j_gene: TRBJ2-7
v_gene: TRBV11-1
CDR3aa: ASSLQGSYEQY

j_gene: TRBJ2-3
v_gene: TRBV6-6
CDR3aa: ASRQRDGTDTQY

j_gene: .
v_gene: TRBV10-2
CDR3aa: ASSERESHEQY

j_gene: TRBJ1-5
v_gene: TRBV5-6
CDR3aa: ASSNRGDSFIHSNQPQH

j_gene: TRBJ2-1
v_gene: TRBV11-2
CDR3aa: ASNTPAGDSYNEQF

j_gene: TRBJ2-3
v_gene: TRBV5-1
CDR3aa: ASSLGGSTDTQY

j_gene: TRBJ1-2
v_gene: TRBV14
CDR3aa: ASSHGQGVYGYT

j_gene: TRBJ1-5
v_gene: TRBV2
CDR3aa: ASNRGPRYSNQPQH

j_gene: TRBJ1-4
v_gene: TRBV27
CDR3aa: ASSSWTGEDEKLF

j_gene: TRBJ1-4
v_gene: TRBV27
CDR3aa: ASNPRGGNEKLF

j_gene: TRBJ2-7
v_gene: TRBV27
CDR3aa: ASTPGTSGSNYEQY

j_gene: TRBJ1-2
v_gene: TRBV14
CDR3aa: ASSQDRQGIGYT

j_gene: TRBJ2-1
v_gene: TRBV11-2
CDR3aa: ASRVAGAGRNEQF

j_gene: TRBJ2-5
v_gene: TRBV7-7
CDR3aa: ASSLGVERHAEETQY

j_gene: TRBJ2-1
v_gene: TRBV4-3
CDR3aa: ASSQVGLAGGRYNEQF

j_gene: TRBJ2-2
v_gene: TRBV11-3
CDR3aa: ASSPQAATSGSKVGGELF

j_gene: TRBJ2-5
v_gene: TRBV19
CDR3aa: ASGGGTQY

j_gene: TRBJ2-1
v_gene: TRBV11-3
CDR3aa: ASSLTIEVLTYNEQF

j_gene: TRBJ2-3
v_gene: TRBV11-3
CDR3aa: ASSLEAARSTDTQY

j_gene: TRBJ2-7
v_gene: TRBV6-4
CDR3aa: ASSNRTGGLYEQY

j_gene: TRBJ2-2
v_gene: TRBV5-1
CDR3aa: ASSYITSGRHTGELF

j_gene: TRBJ2-5
v_gene: TRBV25-1
CDR3aa: ASSEYPGQAQETQY

j_gene: TRBJ2-1
v_gene: TRBV5-6
CDR3aa: ASSRRLAGGYNEQF

j_gene: TRBJ2-7
v_gene: TRBV6-1
CDR3aa: ASSGRQRHYEQY

j_gene: TRBJ2-1
v_gene: TRBV4-1
CDR3aa: ASSQEGTSVNEQF

j_gene: TRBJ2-5
v_gene: TRBV28
CDR3aa: ASSPRGTSGRLAETQY

j_gene: TRBJ1-2
v_gene: TRBV25-1
CDR3aa: ASSESPGGGYT

j_gene: TRBJ2-1
v_gene: TRBV5-1
CDR3aa: ASSRGTSGGYNEQF

j_gene: TRBJ1-2
v_gene: TRBV27
CDR3aa: AITRQGDYGYT

j_gene: TRBJ2-7
v_gene: TRBV19
CDR3aa: ASSQAGAYEQY

j_gene: TRBJ2-7
v_gene: TRBV11-2
CDR3aa: ASSASLLRGEQY

j_gene: TRBJ2-7
v_gene: TRBV27
CDR3aa: ASRRAGAMSEQY

j_gene: TRBJ1-6
v_gene: TRBV15
CDR3aa: ATSGEVDRGLQTLH

j_gene: .
v_gene: TRBV4-1
CDR3aa: ASSQGDFHEQY

j_gene: TRBJ2-3
v_gene: TRBV28
CDR3aa: ASSLYLTLGPRIDTQY

j_gene: TRBJ2-1
v_gene: TRBV5-6
CDR3aa: ASSPTAPSGGYNEQF

j_gene: TRBJ1-1
v_gene: TRBV20-1
CDR3aa: SARVSEGAF

j_gene: TRBJ2-5
v_gene: TRBV28
CDR3aa: ASSLCWDRRAETQY

j_gene: TRBJ1-1
v_gene: TRBV11-3
CDR3aa: ASSLQGLNTEAF

j_gene: TRBJ2-3
v_gene: TRBV5-4
CDR3aa: ASSSLPDFTDTQY

j_gene: TRBJ1-3
v_gene: TRBV7-9
CDR3aa: ASSLAQVSFSGNTIY

j_gene: TRBJ1-5
v_gene: TRBV23-1
CDR3aa: ASRQDKKLPSNQPQH

j_gene: TRBJ2-1
v_gene: TRBV9
CDR3aa: ASSITSGSYNEQF

j_gene: TRBJ2-3
v_gene: TRBV19
CDR3aa: ASSKPGHTDTQY

j_gene: TRBJ1-2
v_gene: TRBV19
CDR3aa: ASSIQWDRGIRKDYT

j_gene: TRBJ1-2
v_gene: TRBV6-1
CDR3aa: ASSENRVGYT